The entry below describes one T cell receptor (beta chain). Its antigen is undetermined. These data come from a study of T cell responses to AZD1222 COVID-19 vaccine. Findings and limits, study-wide: The study reported that nearly half of spike-specific TCRs target unmutated variant regions. Spike-specific TCR depth and breadth grew after two AZD1222 doses. Among the donors, most were white British and more were female, and clonal diversity was possibly underestimated.

The method was immunoSEQ multiplex PCR; TCRdb's version includes in-frame clones alone and lacks a portion of them. The sample lists roughly 130,000 clones; about 90% were seen once. The specimen was peripheral blood, collected on day 0 of AZD1222 vaccination. The source of this sequence is an adult in good health.

CDR3 nucleotides: TGTGCCAGTAGCGTAAACAGGGGGTTGACTGAAGCTTTCTTT. This encodes CASSVNRGLTEAFF. This sequence joins TRBV19 and TRBJ1-1; 8 bases line up with TRBD1. V lost 6 bases, J lost 5 bases, and 8 bases stayed unmatched. The CDR3 has 14 amino acids. Germline CDR1 reads LNHDA; CDR2 reads SQIVND (reference sequence).